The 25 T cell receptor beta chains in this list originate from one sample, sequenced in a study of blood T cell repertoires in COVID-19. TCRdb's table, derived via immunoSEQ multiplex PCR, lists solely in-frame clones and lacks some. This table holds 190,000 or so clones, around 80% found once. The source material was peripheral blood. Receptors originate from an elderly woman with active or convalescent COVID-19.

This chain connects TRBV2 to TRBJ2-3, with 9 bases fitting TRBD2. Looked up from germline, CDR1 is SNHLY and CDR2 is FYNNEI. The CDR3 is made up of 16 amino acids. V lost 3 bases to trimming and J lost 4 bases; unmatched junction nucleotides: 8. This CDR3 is CASSDGSGGSADTQYF. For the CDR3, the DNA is TGTGCCAGCAGTGACGGTAGCGGGGGCTCAGCAGATACGCAGTATTTT.

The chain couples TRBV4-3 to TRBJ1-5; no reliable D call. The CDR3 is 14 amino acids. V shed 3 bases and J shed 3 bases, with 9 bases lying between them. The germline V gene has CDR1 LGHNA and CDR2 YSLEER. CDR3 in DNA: TGCGCCAGCAGCCAGGAACAGTACAATCAGCCCCAGCATTTT. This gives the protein CASSQEQYNQPQHF.

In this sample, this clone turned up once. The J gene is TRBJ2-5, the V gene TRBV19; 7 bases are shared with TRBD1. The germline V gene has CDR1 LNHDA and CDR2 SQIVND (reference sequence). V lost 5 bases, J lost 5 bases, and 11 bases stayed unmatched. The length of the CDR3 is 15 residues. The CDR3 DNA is TGTGCCAGTAGTCCGTACAGGGGCCGCGGGGAGACCCAGTACTTC. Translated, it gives CASSPYRGRGETQYF. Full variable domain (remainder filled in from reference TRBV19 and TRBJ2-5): DGGITQSPKYLFRKEGQNVTLSCEQNLNHDAMYWYRQDPGQGLRLIYYSQIVNDFQKGDIAEGYSVSREKKESFPLTVTSAQKNPTAFYLCASSPYRGRGETQYFGPGTRLLVL.

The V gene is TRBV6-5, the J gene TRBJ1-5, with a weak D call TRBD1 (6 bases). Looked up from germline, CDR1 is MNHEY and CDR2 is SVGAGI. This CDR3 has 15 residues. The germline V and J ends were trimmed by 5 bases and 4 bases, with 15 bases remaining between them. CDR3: CASSLRQVGNQPQHF. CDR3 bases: TGTGCCAGCAGTCTCAGACAGGTGGGAAATCAGCCCCAGCATTTT.

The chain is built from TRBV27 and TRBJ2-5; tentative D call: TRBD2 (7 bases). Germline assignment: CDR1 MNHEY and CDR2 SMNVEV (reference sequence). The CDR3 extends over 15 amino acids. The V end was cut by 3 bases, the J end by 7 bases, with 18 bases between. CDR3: CASSFAGALYVTQYF. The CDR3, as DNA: TGTGCCAGCAGTTTCGCGGGGGCCCTATATGTGACCCAGTACTTC.

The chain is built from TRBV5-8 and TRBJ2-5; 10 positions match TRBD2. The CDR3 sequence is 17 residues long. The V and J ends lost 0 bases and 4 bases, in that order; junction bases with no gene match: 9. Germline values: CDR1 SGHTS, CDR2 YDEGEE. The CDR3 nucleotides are TGTGCCAGCAGCTTGGGCTTAGCGGGGGGAGGTCGAGAGACCCAGTACTTC. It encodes CASSLGLAGGGRETQYF.

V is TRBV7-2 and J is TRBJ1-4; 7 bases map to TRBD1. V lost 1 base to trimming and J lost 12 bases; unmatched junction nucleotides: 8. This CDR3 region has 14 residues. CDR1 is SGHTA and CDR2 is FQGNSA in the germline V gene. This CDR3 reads CASSLGWSGGELFF. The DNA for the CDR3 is TGTGCCAGCAGCTTAGGCTGGTCAGGGGGTGAACTGTTTTTT. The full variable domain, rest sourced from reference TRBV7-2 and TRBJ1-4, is GAGVSQSPSNKVTEKGKDVELRCDPISGHTALYWYRQSLGQGLEFLIYFQGNSAPDKSGLPSDRFSAERTGGSVSTLTIQRTQQEDSAVYLCASSLGWSGGELFFGSGTQLSVL.

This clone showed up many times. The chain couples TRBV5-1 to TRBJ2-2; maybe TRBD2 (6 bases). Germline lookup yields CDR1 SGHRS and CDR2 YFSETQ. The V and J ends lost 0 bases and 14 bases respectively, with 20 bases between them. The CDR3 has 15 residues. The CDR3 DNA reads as TGCGCCAGCAGCTTGGGATCCACGGCCGCGGGAAATCTGTTTTTT. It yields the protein CASSLGSTAAGNLFF.

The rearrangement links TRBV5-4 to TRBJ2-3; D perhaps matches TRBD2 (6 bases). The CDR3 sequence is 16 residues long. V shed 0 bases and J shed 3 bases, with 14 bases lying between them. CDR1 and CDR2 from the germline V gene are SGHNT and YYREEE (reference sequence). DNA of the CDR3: TGTGCCAGCAGCTTGGGACTTACGGGAGAAACAGATACGCAGTATTTT. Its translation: CASSLGLTGETDTQYF.

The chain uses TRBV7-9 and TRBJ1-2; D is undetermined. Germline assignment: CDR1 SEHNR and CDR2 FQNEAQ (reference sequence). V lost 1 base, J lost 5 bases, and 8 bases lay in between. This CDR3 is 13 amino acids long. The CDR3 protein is CASSLEGGYGYTF. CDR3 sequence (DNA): TGTGCCAGCAGCTTAGAGGGAGGATATGGCTACACCTTC.

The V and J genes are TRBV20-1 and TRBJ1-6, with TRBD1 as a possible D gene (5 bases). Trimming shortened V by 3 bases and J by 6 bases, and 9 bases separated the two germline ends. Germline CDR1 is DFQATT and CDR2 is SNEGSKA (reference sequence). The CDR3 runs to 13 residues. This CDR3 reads CSASLGVNSPLHF. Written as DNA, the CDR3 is TGCAGTGCTAGTTTAGGGGTTAATTCACCCCTCCACTTT.

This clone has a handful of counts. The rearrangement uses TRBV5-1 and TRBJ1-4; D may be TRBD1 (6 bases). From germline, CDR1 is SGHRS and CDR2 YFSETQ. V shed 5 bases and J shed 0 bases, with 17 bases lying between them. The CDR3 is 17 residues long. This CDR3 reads CASRSSKGGSTNEKLFF. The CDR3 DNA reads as TGCGCCAGCAGATCCTCTAAAGGGGGTTCAACTAATGAAAAACTGTTTTTT.

CDR3 nucleotide sequence: TGTGCCAGCAGCTCCCTGGGGCAGACTGAAGCTTTCTTT. Translated, it gives CASSSLGQTEAFF. J is TRBJ1-1 and V is TRBV7-2, with a possible D match to TRBD1 (5 bases). V was cut by 4 bases and J by 5 bases, with 11 bases left in between. This CDR3 has 13 residues. The germline V gene encodes CDR1 SGHTA and CDR2 FQGNSA.

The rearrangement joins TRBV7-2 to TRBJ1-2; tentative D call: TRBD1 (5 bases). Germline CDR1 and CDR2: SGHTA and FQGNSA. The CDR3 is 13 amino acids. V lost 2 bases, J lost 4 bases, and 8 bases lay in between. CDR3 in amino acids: CASSLIQGYGYTF. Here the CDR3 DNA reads TGTGCCAGCAGCTTAATCCAGGGCTATGGCTACACCTTC.

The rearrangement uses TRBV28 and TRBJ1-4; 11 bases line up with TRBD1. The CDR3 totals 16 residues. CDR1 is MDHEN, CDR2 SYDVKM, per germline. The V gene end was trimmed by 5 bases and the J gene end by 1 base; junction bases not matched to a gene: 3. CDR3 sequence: CASSGQGAGTNEKLFF. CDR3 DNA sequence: TGTGCCAGCAGTGGACAGGGGGCAGGAACTAATGAAAAACTGTTTTTT.

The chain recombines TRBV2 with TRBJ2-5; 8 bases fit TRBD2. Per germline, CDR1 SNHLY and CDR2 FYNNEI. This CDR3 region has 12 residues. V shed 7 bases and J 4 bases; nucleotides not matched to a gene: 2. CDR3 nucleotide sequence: TGTGCCAGCAAAGGACTAGCAGAGACCCAGTACTTC. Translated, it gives CASKGLAETQYF.

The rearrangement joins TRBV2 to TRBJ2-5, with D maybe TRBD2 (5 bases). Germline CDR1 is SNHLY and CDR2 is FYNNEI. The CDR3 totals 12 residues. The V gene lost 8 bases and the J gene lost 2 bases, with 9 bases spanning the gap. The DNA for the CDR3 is TGTGCCAGCCGGGATAGGCAAGAGACCCAGTACTTC. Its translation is CASRDRQETQYF. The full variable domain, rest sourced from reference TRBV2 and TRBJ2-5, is EPEVTQTPSHQVTQMGQEVILRCVPISNHLYFYWYRQILGQKVEFLVSFYNNEISEKSEIFDDQFSVERPDGSNFTLKIRSTKLEDSAMYFCASRDRQETQYFGPGTRLLVL.

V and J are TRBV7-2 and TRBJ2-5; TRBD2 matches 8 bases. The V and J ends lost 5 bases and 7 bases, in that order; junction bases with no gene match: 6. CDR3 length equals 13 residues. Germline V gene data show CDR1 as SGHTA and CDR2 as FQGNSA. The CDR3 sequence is CASSRTSGTTQYF. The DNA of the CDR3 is TGTGCCAGCAGCCGAACTAGCGGCACGACCCAGTACTTC.

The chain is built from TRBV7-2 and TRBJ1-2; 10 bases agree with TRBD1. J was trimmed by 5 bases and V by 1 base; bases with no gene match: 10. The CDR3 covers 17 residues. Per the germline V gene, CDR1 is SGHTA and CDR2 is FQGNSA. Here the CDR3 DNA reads TGTGCCAGCAGCTTAGATGCCGGGACAGGGGTGTTGTATGGCTACACCTTC. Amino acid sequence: CASSLDAGTGVLYGYTF. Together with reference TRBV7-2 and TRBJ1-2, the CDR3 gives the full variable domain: GAGVSQSPSNKVTEKGKDVELRCDPISGHTALYWYRQSLGQGLEFLIYFQGNSAPDKSGLPSDRFSAERTGGSVSTLTIQRTQQEDSAVYLCASSLDAGTGVLYGYTFGSGTRLTVV.

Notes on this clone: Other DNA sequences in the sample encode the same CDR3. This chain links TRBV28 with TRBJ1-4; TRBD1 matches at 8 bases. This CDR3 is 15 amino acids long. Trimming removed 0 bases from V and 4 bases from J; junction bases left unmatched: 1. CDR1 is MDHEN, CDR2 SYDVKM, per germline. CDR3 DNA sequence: TGTGCCAGCAGTTTATGGACAGGGGTTAATGAAAAACTGTTTTTT. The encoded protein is CASSLWTGVNEKLFF.

The CDR3 loop is CAWSGTVFNQPQHF. DNA for the CDR3: TGTGCCTGGAGTGGGACAGTCTTCAATCAGCCCCAGCATTTT. The rearrangement links TRBV30 to TRBJ1-5, with a tentative D call TRBD1 (6 bases). Per the germline V gene, CDR1 is GTSNPN and CDR2 is SVGIG (reference sequence). Between the trimmed V and J ends, which lost 1 base and 3 bases, there was a span of 10 bases. The CDR3 runs 14 residues.

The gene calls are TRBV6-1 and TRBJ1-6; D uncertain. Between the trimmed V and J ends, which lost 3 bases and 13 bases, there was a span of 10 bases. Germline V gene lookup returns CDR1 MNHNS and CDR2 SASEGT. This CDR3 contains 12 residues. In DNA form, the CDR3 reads TGTGCCAGCAGTGAGCGGCCCCTCCCCCTCCACTTT. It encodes CASSERPLPLHF.

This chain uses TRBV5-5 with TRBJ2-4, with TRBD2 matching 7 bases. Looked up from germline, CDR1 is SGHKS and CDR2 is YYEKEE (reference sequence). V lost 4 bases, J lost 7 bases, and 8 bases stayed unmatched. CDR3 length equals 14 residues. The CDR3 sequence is CASSPLADRNIQYF. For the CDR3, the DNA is TGTGCCAGCAGCCCGCTAGCGGATAGGAACATTCAGTACTTC.

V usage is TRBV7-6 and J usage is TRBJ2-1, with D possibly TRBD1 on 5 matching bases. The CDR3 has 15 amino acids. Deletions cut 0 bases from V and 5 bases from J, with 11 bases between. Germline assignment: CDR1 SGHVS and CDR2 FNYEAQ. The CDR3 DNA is TGTGCCAGCAGCTTAGCGCCAGGGTTTCACAATGAGCAGTTCTTC. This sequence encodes CASSLAPGFHNEQFF.

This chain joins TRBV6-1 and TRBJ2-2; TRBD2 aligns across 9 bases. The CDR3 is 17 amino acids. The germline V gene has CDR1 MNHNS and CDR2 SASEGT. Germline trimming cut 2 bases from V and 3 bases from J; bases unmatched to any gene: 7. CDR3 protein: CASSESSVAGDTGELFF. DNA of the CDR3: TGTGCCAGCAGTGAAAGTTCGGTAGCGGGGGACACCGGGGAGCTGTTTTTT.